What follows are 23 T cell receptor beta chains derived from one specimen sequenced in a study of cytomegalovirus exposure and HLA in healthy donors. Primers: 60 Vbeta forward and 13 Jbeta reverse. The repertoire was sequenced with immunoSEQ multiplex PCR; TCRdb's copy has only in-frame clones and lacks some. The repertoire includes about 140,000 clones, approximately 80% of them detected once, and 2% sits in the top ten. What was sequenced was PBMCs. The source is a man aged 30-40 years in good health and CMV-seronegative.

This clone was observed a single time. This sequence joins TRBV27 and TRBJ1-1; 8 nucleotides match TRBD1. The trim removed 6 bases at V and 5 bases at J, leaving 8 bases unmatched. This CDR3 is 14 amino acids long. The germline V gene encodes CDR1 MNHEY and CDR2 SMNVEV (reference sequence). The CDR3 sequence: CASSPGGADTEAFF. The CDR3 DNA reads TGTGCCAGCAGCCCAGGGGGCGCGGATACTGAAGCTTTCTTT.

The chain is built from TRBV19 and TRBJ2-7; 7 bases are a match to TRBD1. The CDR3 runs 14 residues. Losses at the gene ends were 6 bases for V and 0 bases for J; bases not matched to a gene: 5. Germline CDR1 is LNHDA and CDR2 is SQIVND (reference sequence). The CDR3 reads CASRRQGSSYEQYF. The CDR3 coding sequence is TGTGCCAGTAGAAGACAGGGAAGCTCCTACGAGCAGTACTTC.

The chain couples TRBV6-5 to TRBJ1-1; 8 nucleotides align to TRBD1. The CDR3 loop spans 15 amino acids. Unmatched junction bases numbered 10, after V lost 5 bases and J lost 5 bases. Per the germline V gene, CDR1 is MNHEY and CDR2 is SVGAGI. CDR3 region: CASSVLTGAGTEAFF. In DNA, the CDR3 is TGTGCCAGCAGTGTTCTGACAGGGGCCGGGACTGAAGCTTTCTTT.

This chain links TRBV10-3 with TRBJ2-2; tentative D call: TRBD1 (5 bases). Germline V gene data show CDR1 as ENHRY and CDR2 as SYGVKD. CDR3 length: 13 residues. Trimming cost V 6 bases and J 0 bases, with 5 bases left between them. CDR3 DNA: TGTGCCATCAGGACAGCGAACACCGGGGAGCTGTTTTTT. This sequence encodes CAIRTANTGELFF.

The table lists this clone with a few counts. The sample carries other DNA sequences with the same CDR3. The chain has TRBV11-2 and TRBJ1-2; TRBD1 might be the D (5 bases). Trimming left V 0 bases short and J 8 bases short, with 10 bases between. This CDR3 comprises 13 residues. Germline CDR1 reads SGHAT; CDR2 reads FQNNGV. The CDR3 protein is CASSLDQGGGYTF. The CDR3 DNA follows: TGTGCCAGCAGCTTAGATCAGGGCGGCGGCTACACCTTC.

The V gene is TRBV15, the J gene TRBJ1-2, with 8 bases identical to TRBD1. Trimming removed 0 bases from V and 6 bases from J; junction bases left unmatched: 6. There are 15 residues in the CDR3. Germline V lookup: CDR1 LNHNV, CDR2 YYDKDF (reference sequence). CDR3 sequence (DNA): TGTGCCACCAGCAGAGATGAGACAGGGGATCATGGCTACACCTTC. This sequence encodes CATSRDETGDHGYTF.

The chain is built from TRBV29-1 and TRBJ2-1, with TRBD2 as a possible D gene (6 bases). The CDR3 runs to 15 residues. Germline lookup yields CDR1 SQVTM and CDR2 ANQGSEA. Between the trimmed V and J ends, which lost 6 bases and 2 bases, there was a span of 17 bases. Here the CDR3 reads CSVNPSGLPYNEQFF. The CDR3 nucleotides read TGCAGCGTAAACCCCAGCGGGCTCCCCTACAATGAGCAGTTCTTC.

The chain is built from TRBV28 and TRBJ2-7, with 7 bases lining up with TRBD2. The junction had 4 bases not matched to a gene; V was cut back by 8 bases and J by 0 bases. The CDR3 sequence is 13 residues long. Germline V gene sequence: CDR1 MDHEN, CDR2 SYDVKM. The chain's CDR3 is CASVRGSSYEQYF. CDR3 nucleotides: TGTGCCAGCGTACGCGGGAGCTCCTACGAGCAGTACTTC.

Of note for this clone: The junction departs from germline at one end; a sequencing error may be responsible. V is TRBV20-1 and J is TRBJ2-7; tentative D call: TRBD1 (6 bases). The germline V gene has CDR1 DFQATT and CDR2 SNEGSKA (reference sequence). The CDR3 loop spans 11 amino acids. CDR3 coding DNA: TGCAGTGCCAAAAAAGGACAGCGGCCCATCTTC. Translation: CSAKKGQRPIF.

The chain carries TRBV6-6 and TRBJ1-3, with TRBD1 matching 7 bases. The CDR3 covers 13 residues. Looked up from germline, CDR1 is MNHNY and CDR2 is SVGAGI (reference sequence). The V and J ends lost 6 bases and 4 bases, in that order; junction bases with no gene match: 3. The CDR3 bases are TGTGCCAGCAGAATACAGGGGGGAAACACCATATATTTT. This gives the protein CASRIQGGNTIYF.

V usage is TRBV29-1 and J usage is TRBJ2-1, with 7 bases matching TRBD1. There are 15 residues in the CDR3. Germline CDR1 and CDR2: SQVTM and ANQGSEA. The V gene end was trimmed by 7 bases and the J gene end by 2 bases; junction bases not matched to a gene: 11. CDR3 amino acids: CSAQGRDRAYNEQFF. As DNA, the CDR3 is TGCAGCGCCCAAGGCCGGGACAGAGCCTACAATGAGCAGTTCTTC.

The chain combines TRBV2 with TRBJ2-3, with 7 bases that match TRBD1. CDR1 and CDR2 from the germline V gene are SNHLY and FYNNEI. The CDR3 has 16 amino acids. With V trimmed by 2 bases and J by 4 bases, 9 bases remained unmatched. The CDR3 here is CASSEYTGAAPDTQYF. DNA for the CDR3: TGTGCCAGCAGTGAATATACAGGGGCCGCCCCAGATACGCAGTATTTT.

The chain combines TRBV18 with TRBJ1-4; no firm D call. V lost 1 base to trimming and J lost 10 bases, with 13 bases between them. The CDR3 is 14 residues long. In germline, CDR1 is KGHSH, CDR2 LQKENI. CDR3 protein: CASSPQAGEGKLFF. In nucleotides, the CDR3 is TGTGCCAGCTCACCACAGGCAGGCGAGGGAAAACTGTTTTTT. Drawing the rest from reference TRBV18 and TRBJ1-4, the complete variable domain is NAGVMQNPRHLVRRRGQEARLRCSPMKGHSHVYWYRQLPEEGLKFMVYLQKENIIDESGMPKERFSAEFPKEGPSILRIQQVVRGDSAAYFCASSPQAGEGKLFFGSGTQLSVL.

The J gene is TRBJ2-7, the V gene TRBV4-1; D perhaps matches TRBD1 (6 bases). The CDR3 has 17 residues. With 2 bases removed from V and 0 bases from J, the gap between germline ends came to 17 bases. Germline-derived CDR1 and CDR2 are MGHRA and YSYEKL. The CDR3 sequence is CASSQYRDPPSSYEQYF. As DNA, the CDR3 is TGCGCCAGCAGCCAATACAGGGACCCCCCTAGCTCCTACGAGCAGTACTTC.

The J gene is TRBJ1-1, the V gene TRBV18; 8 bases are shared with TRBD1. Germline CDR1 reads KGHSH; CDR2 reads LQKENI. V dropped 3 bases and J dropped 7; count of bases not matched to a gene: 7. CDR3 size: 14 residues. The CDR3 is CASSPAGQAYEAFF. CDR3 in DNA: TGTGCCAGCTCACCGGCGGGACAGGCCTATGAAGCTTTCTTT.

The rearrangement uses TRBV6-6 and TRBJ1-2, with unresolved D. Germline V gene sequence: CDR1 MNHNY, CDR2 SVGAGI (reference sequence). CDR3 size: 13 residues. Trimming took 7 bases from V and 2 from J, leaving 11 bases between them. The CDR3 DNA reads TGTGCCAGCACCCAGAATAAAAACTATGGCTACACCTTC. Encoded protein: CASTQNKNYGYTF.

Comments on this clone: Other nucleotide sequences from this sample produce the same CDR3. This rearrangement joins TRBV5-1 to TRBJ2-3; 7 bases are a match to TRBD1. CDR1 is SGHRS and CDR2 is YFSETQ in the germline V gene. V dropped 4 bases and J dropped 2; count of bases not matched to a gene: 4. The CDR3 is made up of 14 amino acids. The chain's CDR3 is CASSLGQDTDTQYF. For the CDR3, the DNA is TGCGCCAGCAGCCTCGGACAGGACACAGATACGCAGTATTTT.

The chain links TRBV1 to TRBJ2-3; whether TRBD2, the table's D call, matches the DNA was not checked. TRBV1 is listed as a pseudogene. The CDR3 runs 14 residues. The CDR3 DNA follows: TGCACCAGCAGCCAAGACCGAGCGGGAGTATGGCAGTATTTT. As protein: CTSSQDRAGVWQYF.

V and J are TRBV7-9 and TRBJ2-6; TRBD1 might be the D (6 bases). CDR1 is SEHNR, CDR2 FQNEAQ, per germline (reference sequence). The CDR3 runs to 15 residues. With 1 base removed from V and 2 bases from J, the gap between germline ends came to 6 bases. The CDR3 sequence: CASSLEGAGANVLTF. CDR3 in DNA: TGTGCCAGCAGCTTAGAGGGGGCTGGGGCCAACGTCCTGACTTTC.

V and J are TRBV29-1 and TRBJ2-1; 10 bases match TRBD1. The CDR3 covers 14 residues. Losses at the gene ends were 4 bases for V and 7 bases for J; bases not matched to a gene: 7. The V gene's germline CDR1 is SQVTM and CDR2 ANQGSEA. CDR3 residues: CSVGRQGAENEQFF. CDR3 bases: TGCAGCGTTGGGCGACAGGGGGCCGAGAATGAGCAGTTCTTC.

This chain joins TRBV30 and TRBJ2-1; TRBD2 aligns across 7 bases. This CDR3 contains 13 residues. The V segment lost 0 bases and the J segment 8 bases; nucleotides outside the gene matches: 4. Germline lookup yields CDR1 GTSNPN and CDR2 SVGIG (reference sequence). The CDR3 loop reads CAWSVRLAYEQFF. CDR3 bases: TGTGCCTGGAGTGTTAGACTAGCCTATGAGCAGTTCTTC.

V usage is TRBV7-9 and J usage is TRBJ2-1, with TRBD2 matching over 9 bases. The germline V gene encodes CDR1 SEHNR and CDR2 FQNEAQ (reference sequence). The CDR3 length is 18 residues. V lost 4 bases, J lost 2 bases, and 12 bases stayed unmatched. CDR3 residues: CASSSGGSGRPTYNEQFF. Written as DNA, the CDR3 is TGTGCCAGCAGCTCCGGAGGGAGCGGGAGGCCGACCTACAATGAGCAGTTCTTC. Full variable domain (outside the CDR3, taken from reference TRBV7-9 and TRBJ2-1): DTGVSQNPRHKITKRGQNVTFRCDPISEHNRLYWYRQTLGQGPEFLTYFQNEAQLEKSRLLSDRFSAERPKGSFSTLEIQRTEQGDSAMYLCASSSGGSGRPTYNEQFFGPGTRLTVL.

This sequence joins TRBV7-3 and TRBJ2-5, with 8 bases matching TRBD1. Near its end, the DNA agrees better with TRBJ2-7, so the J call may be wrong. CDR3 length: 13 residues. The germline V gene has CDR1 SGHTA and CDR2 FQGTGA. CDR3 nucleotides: TGTGCCAGCAGCCCACAGGGGGTAACCGAGCAGTACTTC. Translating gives CASSPQGVTEQYF.